The 8 T cell receptor beta chains given below trace back to one sample, sequenced in a study of OX40 agonist ivuxolimab in advanced cancers. Method: immunoSEQ multiplex PCR; TCRdb's copy keeps in-frame clones and lacks some. The sample contains around 66,000 clones, 85% of which appear only once. Here the sequenced sample was CD4+ or CD8+ T cells sorted from blood, taken in a trial of the OX40 agonist ivuxolimab. The receptors stem from an adult with an advanced solid tumor such as melanoma, head and neck, liver or kidney cancer.

The chain recombines TRBV18 with TRBJ1-1; 7 bases align to TRBD1. The junction had 10 bases not matched to a gene; V was cut back by 6 bases and J by 0 bases. Germline loops: CDR1 KGHSH, CDR2 LQKENI. There are 16 residues in the CDR3. Here the CDR3 reads CASSPFLTGMNTEAFF. The CDR3 region has the DNA TGTGCCAGCTCCCCTTTCCTGACAGGGATGAACACTGAAGCTTTCTTT.

A few counts support this clone. The chain couples TRBV19 to TRBJ1-5, with D perhaps matching TRBD1 (5 bases). The V gene's germline CDR1 is LNHDA and CDR2 SQIVND (reference sequence). The CDR3 runs to 14 residues. The V gene lost 6 bases and the J gene lost 6 bases, with 15 bases spanning the gap. The CDR3 DNA reads TGTGCCAGTAGCTTCCAGGGTTCAAGTCAGCCCCAGCATTTT. This codes for CASSFQGSSQPQHF.

The chain carries TRBV14 and TRBJ2-7, with D possibly being TRBD2 (6 bases). Between the trimmed V and J ends, which lost 7 bases and 7 bases, there was a span of 17 bases. The CDR3 spans 13 residues. Germline-derived CDR1 and CDR2 are SGHDN and FVKESK. CDR3 sequence: CASNRKAAGEQYF. CDR3 DNA: TGTGCCAGCAATCGAAAAGCGGCGGGGGAGCAGTACTTC.

This clone has only a few counts. The chain is built from TRBV9 and TRBJ1-4, with 10 bases that match TRBD1. Germline assignment: CDR1 SGDLS and CDR2 YYNGEE. The trim removed 3 bases at V and 10 bases at J, leaving 9 bases unmatched. The CDR3 is made up of 15 amino acids. The CDR3 spells CASSARTGGVGKLFF. In DNA, the CDR3 is TGTGCCAGCAGCGCCCGGACAGGGGGAGTTGGAAAACTGTTTTTT.

J is TRBJ2-3 and V is TRBV28, with unresolved D. V was cut by 6 bases and J by 2 bases, with 12 bases left in between. This CDR3 region has 14 residues. CDR1 is MDHEN and CDR2 is SYDVKM in the germline V gene. The CDR3 bases are TGTGCCAGCAGCCTGACCGGGCCCACAGATACGCAGTATTTT. This encodes CASSLTGPTDTQYF.

This chain uses TRBV7-9 with TRBJ1-4; D not certain. The CDR3 totals 12 residues. Per germline, CDR1 SEHNR and CDR2 FQNEAQ (reference sequence). Trimming pared 6 bases from V and 0 bases from J, leaving 2 bases between. The CDR3 protein is CASSPTNEKLFF. The CDR3 DNA is TGTGCCAGCAGTCCAACTAATGAAAAACTGTTTTTT.

In its sample, this clone was seen once. J is TRBJ1-1 and V is TRBV18; D unresolved. The CDR3 extends over 14 amino acids. Germline V gene lookup returns CDR1 KGHSH and CDR2 LQKENI. V gave up 5 bases and J gave up 1 base, with 11 bases separating them. This CDR3 reads CASSGLSENTEAFF. The CDR3 region has the DNA TGTGCCAGCTCAGGCCTGAGCGAGAACACTGAAGCTTTCTTT.

This chain uses TRBV5-1 with TRBJ2-2, with D possibly called TRBD1 or TRBD2 (5 bases each). This CDR3 region has 14 residues. Germline loops: CDR1 SGHRS, CDR2 YFSETQ. V dropped 4 bases and J dropped 6 bases, with 13 bases sitting between them. The DNA of the CDR3 is TGCGCCAGCAGCCCTGTTCTGGGGGCCGGGGAGCTGTTTTTT. It encodes CASSPVLGAGELFF.